This T cell receptor (beta chain) was identified in a study of response to subunit inactivated influenza vaccine. Study observations and caveats: After each seasonal influenza vaccination, few new T cells are recruited, the authors suggested.

Using its own MiXCR run on the RT-PCR reads, TCRdb lists one record per CDR3 protein. This table holds 860,000 or so distinct CDR3 sequences, 21% found once. A word on this clonotype: What it binds is unknown.

The CDR3 length is 16 residues. In germline, CDR1 is LGHNA, CDR2 YSLEER. Losses at the gene ends were 1 base for V and 3 bases for J; bases not matched to a gene: 9. The sequencing here drew on PBMCs from blood, taken roughly 5 days after vaccination. This chain joins TRBV4-3 and TRBJ2-7, with 7 bases matching TRBD1. This receptor was identified in a man in his fifties who received an inactivated influenza vaccine. CDR3: CASSQVGLPGGYEQYF. The CDR3 nucleotides are TGCGCCAGCAGCCAAGTGGGGTTGCCAGGGGGCTACGAGCAGTACTTC.